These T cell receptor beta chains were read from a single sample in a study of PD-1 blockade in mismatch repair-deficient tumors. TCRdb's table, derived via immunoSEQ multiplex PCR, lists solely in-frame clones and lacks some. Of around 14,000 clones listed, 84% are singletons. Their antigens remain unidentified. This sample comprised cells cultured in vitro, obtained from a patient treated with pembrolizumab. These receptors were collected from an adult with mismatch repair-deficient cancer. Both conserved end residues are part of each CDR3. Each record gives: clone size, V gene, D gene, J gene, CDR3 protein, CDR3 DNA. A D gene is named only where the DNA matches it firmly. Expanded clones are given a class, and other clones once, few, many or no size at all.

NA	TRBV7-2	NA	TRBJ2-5	CASSRRVLQETQYF	TGTGCCAGCAGCCGCCGGGTACTCCAAGAGACCCAGTACTTC
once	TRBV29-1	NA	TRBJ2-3	CSVDKLDTDTQYF	TGCAGCGTTGATAAGCTTGACACAGATACGCAGTATTTT
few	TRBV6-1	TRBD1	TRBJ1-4	CASYRDRAGKLFF	TGTGCCAGTTACCGGGACAGGGCCGGAAAACTGTTTTTT
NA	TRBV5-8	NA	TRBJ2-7	CASSFADSTYEQYF	TGTGCCAGCAGCTTTGCGGACTCCACCTACGAGCAGTACTTC
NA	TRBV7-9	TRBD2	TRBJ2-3	CASSLDVAGGPQYF	TGTGCCAGCAGCTTAGATGTAGCGGGAGGGCCGCAGTATTTT
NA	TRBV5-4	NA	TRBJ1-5	CASSLGGIISNQPQHF	TGTGCCAGCAGCCTGGGGGGGATTATCAGCAATCAGCCCCAGCATTTT
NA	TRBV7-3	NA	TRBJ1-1	CASSLYGNTEAFF	TGTGCCAGCAGCTTATACGGGAACACTGAAGCTTTCTTT
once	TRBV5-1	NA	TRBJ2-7	CASSAPGGPSSYEQYF	TGCGCCAGCAGCGCCCCCGGGGGGCCGAGCTCCTACGAGCAGTACTTC
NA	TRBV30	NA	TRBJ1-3	CAWNPGAGNTIYF	TGTGCCTGGAACCCAGGAGCTGGAAACACCATATATTTT
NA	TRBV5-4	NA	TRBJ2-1	CASSLANRDNEQFF	TGTGCCAGCAGCTTGGCCAATAGGGACAATGAGCAGTTCTTC
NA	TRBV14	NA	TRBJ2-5	CASSLHVGTSRRTQYF	TGTGCCAGCAGCCTTCATGTGGGGACATCGAGACGGACCCAGTACTTC
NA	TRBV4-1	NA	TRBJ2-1	CASSQDKFEQFF	TGCGCCAGCAGCCAAGACAAGTTTGAGCAGTTCTTC
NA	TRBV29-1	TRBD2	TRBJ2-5	CSVTRTSGTETQYF	TGCAGCGTAACCCGGACTAGCGGGACTGAGACCCAGTACTTC
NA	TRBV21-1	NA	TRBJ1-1	CASSWAGANTEAFF	TGTGCCAGCAGCTGGGCAGGAGCGAACACTGAAGCTTTCTTT
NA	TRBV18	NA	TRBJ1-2	CASSPTGKANYGYTF	TGTGCCAGCTCACCCACAGGGAAGGCTAACTATGGCTACACCTTC
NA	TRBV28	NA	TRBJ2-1	CASSLNGLQFF	TGTGCCAGCAGTTTAAATGGGCTGCAGTTCTTC
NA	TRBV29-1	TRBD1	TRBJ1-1	CSGGTVANTEAFF	TGCAGCGGAGGGACAGTGGCGAACACTGAAGCTTTCTTT
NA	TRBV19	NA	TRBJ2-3	CASSMFGGQVDTQYF	TGTGCCAGTAGTATGTTCGGGGGGCAGGTCGATACGCAGTATTTT
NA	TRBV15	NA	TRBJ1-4	CATSRDGTYEKLFF	TGTGCCACCAGCAGAGATGGGACCTATGAAAAACTGTTTTTT
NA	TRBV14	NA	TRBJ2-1	CASSRKSPLVF	TGTGCCAGCAGCCGTAAATCCCCATTGGTCTTC
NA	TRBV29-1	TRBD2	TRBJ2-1	CSVSRTRGHEQFF	TGCAGCGTTAGTCGGACTAGGGGTCATGAGCAGTTCTTC
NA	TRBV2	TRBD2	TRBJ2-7	CASSGLAQSSYEQYF	TGTGCCAGCAGCGGACTAGCACAAAGCTCCTACGAGCAGTACTTC
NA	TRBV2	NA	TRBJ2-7	CASSDIRGGSYEQYF	TGTGCCAGCAGCGATATCAGGGGCGGCTCCTACGAGCAGTACTTC
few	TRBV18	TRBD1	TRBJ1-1	CASSPSQGRGGTEAFF	TGTGCCAGCTCACCTTCACAGGGGAGAGGCGGCACTGAAGCTTTCTTT
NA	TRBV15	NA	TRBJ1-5	CATSLGRGNQPQHF	TGTGCCACCAGCTTGGGTCGGGGGAATCAGCCCCAGCATTTT
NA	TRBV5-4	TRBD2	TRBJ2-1	CASSLRVDSGRDEQFF	TGTGCCAGCAGCTTGAGGGTTGATAGCGGGAGGGATGAGCAGTTCTTC
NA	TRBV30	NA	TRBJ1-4	CAWSALKHGKLFF	TGTGCCTGGAGTGCCCTAAAGCACGGAAAACTGTTTTTT
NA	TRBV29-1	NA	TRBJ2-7	CSVVSSSRYEQYF	TGCAGCGTTGTATCCTCCTCTCGGTACGAGCAGTACTTC
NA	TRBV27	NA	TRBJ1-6	CASKRVRSSPLHF	TGTGCCAGCAAAAGGGTCCGGAGTTCACCCCTCCACTTT
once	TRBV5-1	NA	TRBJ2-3	CASSLARGADTQYF	TGCGCCAGCAGCTTGGCGCGGGGCGCAGATACGCAGTATTTT
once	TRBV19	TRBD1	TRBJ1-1	CASSAGTGGNTEAFF	TGTGCCAGTAGTGCCGGGACAGGGGGAAACACTGAAGCTTTCTTT
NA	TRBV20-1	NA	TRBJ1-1	CSAIPYTEAFF	TGCAGTGCTATACCCTACACTGAAGCTTTCTTT
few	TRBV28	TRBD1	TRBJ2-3	CASSTGTGVTDTQYF	TGTGCCAGCAGTACGGGGACAGGGGTGACAGATACGCAGTATTTT
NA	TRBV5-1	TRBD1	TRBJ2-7	CASSLGQGADEQYF	TGCGCCAGCAGCTTAGGACAGGGGGCGGACGAGCAGTACTTC
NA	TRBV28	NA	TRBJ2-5	CASSSTVPQETQYF	TGTGCCAGCAGTTCGACAGTCCCCCAAGAGACCCAGTACTTC
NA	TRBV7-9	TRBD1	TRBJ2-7	CASSFGRDRGSFFYEQYF	TGTGCCAGCAGCTTCGGTCGAGACAGGGGATCTTTTTTCTACGAGCAGTACTTC
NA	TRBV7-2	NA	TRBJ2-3	CASSLDRGTDTQYF	TGTGCCAGCAGCTTAGACAGGGGCACAGATACGCAGTATTTT
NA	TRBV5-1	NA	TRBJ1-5	CASSQDIDQPQHF	TGCGCCAGCAGCCAAGACATAGATCAGCCCCAGCATTTT
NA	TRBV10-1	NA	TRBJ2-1	CASSGAASNYNEQFF	TGCGCCAGCAGTGGTGCGGCCAGCAACTACAATGAGCAGTTCTTC
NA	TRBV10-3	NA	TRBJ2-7	CAISETSSYEQYF	TGTGCCATCAGTGAGACGAGCTCCTACGAGCAGTACTTC
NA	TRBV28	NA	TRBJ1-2	CASSSRGPNANYGYTF	TGTGCCAGCAGTTCCCGCGGACCTAACGCCAACTATGGCTACACCTTC
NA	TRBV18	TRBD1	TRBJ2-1	CASSPPGQGSYNEQFF	TGTGCCAGCTCACCCCCGGGACAGGGCTCCTACAATGAGCAGTTCTTC
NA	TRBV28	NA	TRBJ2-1	CASRPGRTRPWREQFF	TGTGCCAGCAGGCCCGGGAGAACGAGGCCATGGCGTGAGCAGTTCTTC
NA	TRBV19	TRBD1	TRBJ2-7	CASSYRDSYYEQYF	TGTGCCAGTAGCTACCGGGACAGTTACTACGAGCAGTACTTC
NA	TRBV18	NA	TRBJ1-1	CASSPPRVAGGNTEAFF	TGTGCCAGCTCACCTCCCCGGGTGGCAGGAGGGAACACTGAAGCTTTCTTT
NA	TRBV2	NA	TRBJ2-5	CASTHRAYQETQYF	TGTGCCAGCACCCACAGGGCGTACCAAGAGACCCAGTACTTC
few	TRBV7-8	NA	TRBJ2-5	CASSQGWRAPGETQYF	TGTGCCAGCAGCCAGGGGTGGCGGGCCCCGGGGGAGACCCAGTACTTC
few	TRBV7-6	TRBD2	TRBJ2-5	CASSLEKRDWETQYF	TGTGCCAGCAGCTTAGAAAAGCGGGACTGGGAGACCCAGTACTTC
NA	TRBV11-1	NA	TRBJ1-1	CASSFGRGNTEAFF	TGTGCCAGCAGCTTCGGCAGGGGTAACACTGAAGCTTTCTTT
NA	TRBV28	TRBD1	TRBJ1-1	CASSYRGPLNTEAFF	TGTGCCAGCAGTTACAGGGGACCCTTGAACACTGAAGCTTTCTTT
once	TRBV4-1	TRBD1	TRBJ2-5	CASRTVGQGRETQYF	TGCGCCAGCAGGACTGTGGGACAGGGGAGAGAGACCCAGTACTTC
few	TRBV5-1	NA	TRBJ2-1	CASSFYVGGGNEQFF	TGCGCCAGCAGCTTCTACGTGGGAGGGGGAAATGAGCAGTTCTTC